This record looks at one T cell receptor (beta chain) sequence and its context. This CDR3 spans 15 amino acids. The germline V and J ends were trimmed by 2 bases and 2 bases, with 11 bases remaining between them. Germline assignment: CDR1 WSHSY and CDR2 SAAADI. Original methodology: Amplification with reference gene primers provided the estimates of nucleated cell counts. Some clones are missing from TCRdb's copy, which holds only in-frame ones; the method was immunoSEQ multiplex PCR. V and J calls plus clone size are reproduced from that table; the DNA served to infer D and trimming. The sample comprises 100,000 or so clones, roughly 88% of which are singletons, and about 5% rests with the top ten. This specimen comes from a study of blood T cell repertoires in COVID-19.

The sequencing input was peripheral blood. The clonotype originates from a human donor in a cohort sampled during active COVID-19. This rearrangement joins TRBV10-2 to TRBJ2-3; a possible D gene is TRBD1 (5 bases). CDR3 DNA sequence: TGCGCCAGCAGTGAGGGGGCAGGGAACACAGATACGCAGTATTTT. It is translated as CASSEGAGNTDTQYF.